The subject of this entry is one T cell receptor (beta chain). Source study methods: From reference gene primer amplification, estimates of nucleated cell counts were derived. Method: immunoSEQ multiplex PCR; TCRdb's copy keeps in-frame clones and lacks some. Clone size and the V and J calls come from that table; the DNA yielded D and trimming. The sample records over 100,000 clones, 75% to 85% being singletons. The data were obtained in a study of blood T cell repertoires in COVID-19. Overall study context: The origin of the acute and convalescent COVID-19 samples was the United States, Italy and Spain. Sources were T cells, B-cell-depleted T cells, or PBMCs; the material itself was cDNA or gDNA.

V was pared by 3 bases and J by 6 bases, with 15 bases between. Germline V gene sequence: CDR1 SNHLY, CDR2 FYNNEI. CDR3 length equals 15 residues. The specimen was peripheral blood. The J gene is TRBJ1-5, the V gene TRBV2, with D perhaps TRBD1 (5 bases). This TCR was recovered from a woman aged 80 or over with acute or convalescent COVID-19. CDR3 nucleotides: TGTGCCAGCAGTGAGGGAGGGGCAGGGACTCAGCCCCAGCATTTT. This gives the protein CASSEGGAGTQPQHF. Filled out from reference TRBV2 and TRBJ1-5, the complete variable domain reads EPEVTQTPSHQVTQMGQEVILRCVPISNHLYFYWYRQILGQKVEFLVSFYNNEISEKSEIFDDQFSVERPDGSNFTLKIRSTKLEDSAMYFCASSEGGAGTQPQHFGDGTRLSIL.